This T cell receptor beta chain was captured by sequencing in a study of blood T cell repertoires in COVID-19. Study as a whole: T cells, B-cell-depleted T cells, or PBMCs supplied cDNA or gDNA.

In its sample, this clone was seen once. Germline CDR1 and CDR2: SEHNR and FQNEAQ (reference sequence). The CDR3 is 16 residues long. Trimming shortened V by 5 bases and J by 5 bases, and 21 bases separated the two germline ends. TCRdb keeps only in-frame clones here, not all; method: immunoSEQ multiplex PCR. The sample yields fewer than 200,000 clones, 70% to 85% seen once. The chain links TRBV7-9 to TRBJ2-5; D remains ambiguous. The clonotype originates from a man between 60 and 75 years old who had recovered from COVID-19. The sample consisted of peripheral blood. In nucleotides, the CDR3 is TGTGCCAGCAGCCGCCCGTTCGACTTAAGGCGGGAGACCCAGTACTTC. It encodes CASSRPFDLRRETQYF.